One sample yielded the 27 T cell receptor beta chains listed below, sequenced in a study of shared clonotypes between healthy human individuals. Repertoires were generated with immunoSEQ multiplex PCR, while TCRdb's copy carries only in-frame clones and drops some. The table lists about 480,000 clones, 75% to 85% of them singletons. The specimen was PBMCs. These receptor sequences come from a woman aged 40 to 50 in good health. Some clones in this sample may be carry-over from other donors' samples.

In this sample, this clone turned up a few times. The J gene is TRBJ1-1, the V gene TRBV27; weak D call: TRBD1 (5 bases). Germline CDR1 and CDR2: MNHEY and SMNVEV (reference sequence). This CDR3 is 14 amino acids long. The germline V and J ends were trimmed by 6 bases and 0 bases, with 11 bases remaining between them. The CDR3 nucleotides read TGTGCCAGCAGACCGACAGCAATGAACACTGAAGCTTTCTTT. Protein product: CASRPTAMNTEAFF.

The rearrangement joins TRBV5-3 to TRBJ2-7; 9 nucleotides match TRBD1. TRBV5-3 is labeled an ORF, and its function is uncertain. CDR3 length: 15 amino acids. The V and J ends lost 5 bases and 5 bases, in that order; junction bases with no gene match: 11. In nucleotides, the CDR3 is TGTGCCAGAAGAAACGGGACAGGGCTAAGCCACGAGCAGTACTTC. Translation: CARRNGTGLSHEQYF.

This clone appeared a few times. The chain couples TRBV15 to TRBJ2-1, with TRBD2 as a possible D gene (7 bases). From germline, CDR1 is LNHNV and CDR2 YYDKDF (reference sequence). This CDR3 region has 15 residues. V was shortened by 5 bases and J by 7 bases, with 18 bases between the two germline ends. The CDR3 DNA sequence: TGTGCCACCAGCCCCCGAGGGGGGGCTTATAATGAGCAGTTCTTC. It translates to CATSPRGGAYNEQFF. The full variable domain, its missing parts supplied by reference TRBV15 and TRBJ2-1, is DAMVIQNPRYQVTQFGKPVTLSCSQTLNHNVMYWYQQKSSQAPKLLFHYYDKDFNNEADTPDNFQSRRPNTSFCFLDIRSPGLGDTAMYLCATSPRGGAYNEQFFGPGTRLTVL.

This sequence joins TRBV28 and TRBJ2-2; TRBD2 matches 11 bases. Germline assignment: CDR1 MDHEN and CDR2 SYDVKM. The ends lost 5 bases at V and 4 bases at J; junction bases unmatched: 9. This CDR3 region has 17 residues. This CDR3 is CASSLILAGVGTGELFF. In nucleotides, the CDR3 is TGTGCCAGCAGTCTCATACTAGCGGGAGTGGGCACCGGGGAGCTGTTTTTT.

The gene calls are TRBV28 and TRBJ1-4, with a weak D call TRBD1 (5 bases). The CDR3 consists of 16 residues. V was clipped by 5 bases and J by 7 bases, with 20 bases between them. Germline CDR1 is MDHEN and CDR2 is SYDVKM. In nucleotides, the CDR3 is TGTGCCAGCAGTCGAAATCGGGGCCCAGCGGGTGAAAAACTGTTTTTT. Translation gives CASSRNRGPAGEKLFF.

This clone occurred many times. The V and J genes are TRBV19 and TRBJ2-7, with TRBD2 identical over 13 bases. The CDR3 has 15 residues. CDR1 and CDR2 (germline): LNHDA, SQIVND (reference sequence). Germline trimming cut 4 bases from V and 9 bases from J; bases unmatched to any gene: 9. CDR3: CASSTGLAGSMGQYF. The CDR3 DNA follows: TGTGCCAGTAGTACGGGACTAGCGGGGTCCATGGGGCAGTACTTC.

The J gene is TRBJ2-1, the V gene TRBV4-1; possible D gene TRBD2, 6 bases. This CDR3 contains 13 residues. Germline values: CDR1 MGHRA, CDR2 YSYEKL. With 4 bases removed from V and 15 bases from J, the gap between germline ends came to 19 bases. CDR3 DNA: TGCGCCAGCAGCCTAATGGTGGACGGGACTCTGTTCTTC. Its protein is CASSLMVDGTLFF.

The chain is built from TRBV5-4 and TRBJ1-1, with D maybe TRBD1 (5 bases). This CDR3 is 14 amino acids long. V was trimmed by 4 bases and J by 7 bases, leaving 17 bases between them. Germline V gives CDR1 SGHNT, CDR2 YYREEE (reference sequence). The CDR3 region is CASSPKRIQDEAFF. The CDR3, as DNA: TGTGCCAGCAGCCCCAAAAGAATACAGGATGAAGCTTTCTTT.

The chain joins TRBV28 to TRBJ2-7; D call uncertain. CDR1 is MDHEN, CDR2 SYDVKM, per germline. This CDR3 spans 15 amino acids. The germline V and J ends were trimmed by 4 bases and 4 bases, with 17 bases remaining between them. The CDR3 loop is CASSWGSLGKYEQYF. In nucleotides, the CDR3 is TGTGCCAGCAGTTGGGGTTCGCTGGGAAAATACGAGCAGTACTTC.

The CDR3 loop is CSVANTWGEQYF. The CDR3, as DNA: TGCAGCGTCGCCAATACTTGGGGCGAGCAGTACTTC. The rearrangement uses TRBV29-1 and TRBJ2-7; D remains unclear. V was trimmed by 6 bases and J by 6 bases, leaving 15 bases between them. Germline CDR1 reads SQVTM; CDR2 reads ANQGSEA. This CDR3 region has 12 residues.

V usage is TRBV9 and J usage is TRBJ1-1, with 7 bases fitting TRBD1. After removal of 3 bases from V and 7 bases from J, the junction contained 6 bases not matched to a gene. The CDR3 has 13 amino acids. The germline gives CDR1 SGDLS, CDR2 YYNGEE. CDR3 DNA: TGTGCCAGCAGCGAGGGACAGAGAAGTGAAGCTTTCTTT. Translated: CASSEGQRSEAFF.

The rearrangement links TRBV4-1 to TRBJ1-1; D ambiguous. Germline CDR1 and CDR2: MGHRA and YSYEKL. This CDR3 spans 15 amino acids. V shed 2 bases and J shed 2 bases, with 12 bases lying between them. CDR3 nucleotides: TGCGCCAGCAGCCAAAAAGTGGCCCCTAACACTGAAGCTTTCTTT. It is translated as CASSQKVAPNTEAFF.

This clone has only one observation. This chain links TRBV5-4 with TRBJ2-5; 7 bases are shared with TRBD1. J lost 5 bases, V lost 4 bases, and 5 bases had no gene match. The V gene's germline CDR1 is SGHNT and CDR2 YYREEE (reference sequence). CDR3 length equals 13 residues. CDR3 in amino acids: CASSRTGAETQYF. The CDR3 coding sequence is TGTGCCAGCAGCCGCACAGGGGCCGAGACCCAGTACTTC.

The chain couples TRBV19 to TRBJ1-5; D not resolved. CDR1 is LNHDA, CDR2 SQIVND, per germline (reference sequence). V lost 4 bases, J lost 2 bases, and 6 bases lay in between. This CDR3 region has 13 residues. CDR3 in amino acids: CASSTWGNQPQHF. CDR3 sequence (DNA): TGTGCCAGTAGTACCTGGGGCAATCAGCCCCAGCATTTT.

About this clone itself: The sample has other DNA sequences that encode this CDR3 too. The CDR3 nucleotides are TGTGCCAGCAGCGTAGTAGGGAACACCGGGGAGCTGTTTTTT. It yields the protein CASSVVGNTGELFF. The chain carries TRBV9 and TRBJ2-2; no clear D. Germline CDR1 and CDR2: SGDLS and YYNGEE. Between the trimmed V and J ends, which lost 0 bases and 1 base, there was a span of 4 bases. The CDR3 has 14 residues. Complete variable domain (other parts from reference TRBV9 and TRBJ2-2): DSGVTQTPKHLITATGQRVTLRCSPRSGDLSVYWYQQSLDQGLQFLIQYYNGEERAKGNILERFSAQQFPDLHSELNLSSLELGDSALYFCASSVVGNTGELFFGEGSRLTVL.

In its sample, this clone was seen a few times. The V and J genes are TRBV28 and TRBJ2-6, with TRBD2 identical over 7 bases. Germline V gives CDR1 MDHEN, CDR2 SYDVKM. The CDR3 length is 14 residues. V lost 5 bases and J lost 4; bases outside the gene matches: 2. The CDR3 loop reads CASSGREGANVLTF. The CDR3, as DNA: TGTGCCAGCAGTGGGCGGGAGGGGGCCAACGTCCTGACTTTC.

The chain joins TRBV7-2 to TRBJ2-7; a possible D gene is TRBD2 (6 bases). Germline CDR1 SGHTA, CDR2 FQGNSA. V lost 3 bases to trimming and J lost 3 bases, with 12 bases between them. There are 14 residues in the CDR3. CDR3 region: CASSLWAGIYEQYF. The DNA of the CDR3 is TGTGCCAGCAGCTTGTGGGCGGGAATCTACGAGCAGTACTTC.

This clone has more than one count but fewer than ten. The chain recombines TRBV5-5 with TRBJ2-2; D call uncertain. The CDR3 totals 13 residues. The ends were cut back, 1 base at V and 6 bases at J, with 7 bases in the middle. Germline CDR1 SGHKS, CDR2 YYEKEE (reference sequence). The CDR3 DNA reads TGTGCCAGCAGCTTGTTTTTTTCCGGGGAGCTGTTTTTT. It specifies CASSLFFSGELFF.

The chain is built from TRBV7-9 and TRBJ2-7; D is possibly TRBD1 (5 bases). The CDR3 loop spans 14 amino acids. The V gene's germline CDR1 is SEHNR and CDR2 FQNEAQ (reference sequence). Trimming stripped 4 bases from V and 7 bases from J, with 17 bases between. For the CDR3, the DNA is TGTGCCAGCAGCTCAACCAGGGCCTATCAGGAGCAGTACTTC. Amino acid sequence: CASSSTRAYQEQYF.

This clone was found many times. Here the CDR3 reads CASSTTGVTDTQYF. CDR3 bases: TGTGCCAGCAGTACTACAGGGGTCACAGATACGCAGTATTTT. V and J are TRBV28 and TRBJ2-3; TRBD1 matches at 7 bases. The CDR3 length is 14 residues. The V gene's germline CDR1 is MDHEN and CDR2 SYDVKM. V dropped 5 bases and J dropped 2; count of bases not matched to a gene: 4.

This chain links TRBV9 with TRBJ2-1; D possibly matches TRBD1 or TRBD2 (5 bases each). V was cut by 3 bases and J by 0 bases, with 13 bases left in between. Germline CDR1 reads SGDLS; CDR2 reads YYNGEE. CDR3 length equals 16 residues. DNA of the CDR3: TGTGCCAGCAGCGGAGGGGTACTTAGCTCCTACAATGAGCAGTTCTTC. This encodes CASSGGVLSSYNEQFF.

V gene TRBV7-9 combines with J gene TRBJ1-2; D gene ambiguous. The CDR3 runs to 14 residues. V was cut by 1 base and J by 0 bases, with 6 bases left in between. Germline assignment: CDR1 SEHNR and CDR2 FQNEAQ (reference sequence). CDR3 sequence (DNA): TGTGCCAGCAGCTTAGACGGAGCTAACTATGGCTACACCTTC. Residues: CASSLDGANYGYTF.

The chain uses TRBV2 and TRBJ2-1, with 10 nucleotides matching TRBD2. Trimming cost V 5 bases and J 7 bases; bases outside gene matches: 8. The CDR3 totals 15 residues. The V gene's germline CDR1 is SNHLY and CDR2 FYNNEI. The DNA for the CDR3 is TGTGCCAGCAGTAGGATAGCGGGAGGTAGGAATGAGCAGTTCTTC. Its protein product is CASSRIAGGRNEQFF.

The V gene is TRBV27, the J gene TRBJ2-4; tentatively, D is TRBD1 or TRBD2 (5 bases each). Germline V lookup: CDR1 MNHEY, CDR2 SMNVEV (reference sequence). The CDR3 has 14 residues. Trimming took 5 bases from V and 3 from J, leaving 11 bases between them. CDR3 residues: CASSLGRYKNIQYF. The CDR3, as DNA: TGTGCCAGCAGTCTGGGACGGTACAAAAACATTCAGTACTTC.

The V gene is TRBV29-1, the J gene TRBJ2-3; D unclear. CDR3 length: 13 amino acids. The V end was cut by 4 bases, the J end by 3 bases, with 11 bases between. The germline CDR1 and CDR2 sequences are SQVTM and ANQGSEA. The CDR3 coding sequence is TGCAGCGTTGGGGGTGGGCCGACAGATACGCAGTATTTT. Protein: CSVGGGPTDTQYF.

The CDR3 bases are TGTGCCAGCAGACCCCCCGCAGGACAGGGTAGCGGCTACACCTTC. Translating gives CASRPPAGQGSGYTF. The chain combines TRBV28 with TRBJ1-2; 8 positions agree with TRBD1. The V gene's germline CDR1 is MDHEN and CDR2 SYDVKM. This CDR3 contains 15 residues. Trimming at V came to 6 bases and at J to 8 bases, leaving 14 bases not matched to a gene.

For the CDR3, the DNA is TGTGCCAGCAGGAACCGGACGGGGGACCGACTCTACGAGCAGTACTTC. Translated: CASRNRTGDRLYEQYF. The gene calls are TRBV5-4 and TRBJ2-7; perhaps TRBD2 as D (6 bases). V lost 5 bases to trimming and J lost 3 bases, with 21 bases between them. Germline V lookup: CDR1 SGHNT, CDR2 YYREEE (reference sequence). The CDR3 has 16 amino acids.